The 12 T cell receptor beta chains presented below share a single source sample, sequenced in a study of blood T cell repertoires in COVID-19 (TCRdb year 2020). Libraries were constructed by the immunoSEQ multiplex PCR assay. TCRdb retrieved this table from immuneACCESS and kept in-frame rearrangements only. Not all clones are present; in checked studies, unresolved V genes account for under half, and no reason is known for the remainder. The sample yields about 73,000 clones; 77% were counted once. The ten largest clones capture 2% to 2.5% of the sample. The sample was peripheral blood. These receptor sequences come from a man between 65 and 80 years old with COVID-19, enrolled during active disease.

This clone was counted a single time. The chain uses TRBV12-3 or TRBV12-4 and TRBJ1-1; no clear D gene. V lost 6 bases, J lost 9 bases, and 17 bases lay in between. The CDR3 is made up of 13 amino acids. The DNA for the CDR3 is TGTGCCAGCAGCCCTGGCGGAACATTCAAAGCTTTCTTT. Translation gives CASSPGGTFKAFF.

This clone qualifies as medium-sized. A read error may account for a junction end that differs from germline. This chain uses TRBV6-2 or TRBV6-3 with TRBJ2-3, with 8 bases aligning to TRBD1. This CDR3 region has 13 residues. Germline V gives CDR1 MNHEY, CDR2 SVGEGT. The CDR3 sequence is CASSYSPGQDVSF. The CDR3 coding sequence is TGTGCCAGCAGTTACTCACCGGGACAGGACGTATCTTTT.

This clone was seen a few times. The chain employs TRBV6-6 and TRBJ2-2; weak D call: TRBD2 (6 bases). CDR3 length equals 16 residues. The germline V gene encodes CDR1 MNHNY and CDR2 SVGAGI (reference sequence). V gave up 0 bases and J gave up 11 bases, with 19 bases separating them. The CDR3 coding sequence is TGTGCCAGCAGTTACTCGCTAGGGGACTCCCCCATAGAGCTGTTTTTT. Translating gives CASSYSLGDSPIELFF.

The chain carries TRBV6-2 or TRBV6-3 and TRBJ2-7; D possibly corresponds to TRBD2 (6 bases). Germline assignment: CDR1 MNHEY and CDR2 SVGEGT. The CDR3 contains 14 residues. V was pared by 2 bases and J by 3 bases, with 11 bases between. The CDR3 here is CASSYRVGSYEQYF. The CDR3 DNA reads as TGTGCCAGCAGTTACCGGGTCGGGAGCTACGAGCAGTACTTC.

This sequence joins TRBV30 and TRBJ2-1; 7 nucleotides agree with TRBD2. The CDR3 is 15 residues long. The junction had 15 bases not matched to a gene; V was cut back by 4 bases and J by 9 bases. Per germline, CDR1 GTSNPN and CDR2 SVGIG (reference sequence). The CDR3 loop reads CAWNPRPGPGGEQFF. CDR3 coding DNA: TGTGCCTGGAACCCCCGGCCAGGGCCGGGAGGTGAGCAGTTCTTC.

V usage is TRBV3-1 (or the pseudogene TRBV3-2) and J usage is TRBJ2-7; maybe TRBD1 (6 bases). The CDR3 has 17 amino acids. V was shortened by 3 bases and J by 0 bases, with 18 bases between the two germline ends. The germline V gene encodes CDR1 LGHDT and CDR2 YNNKEL (reference sequence). The CDR3 spells CASSHPIRGRSSYEQYF. The CDR3 DNA follows: TGTGCCAGCAGCCACCCCATCAGGGGCAGGAGCTCCTACGAGCAGTACTTC.

The CDR3 coding sequence is TGTGCCAGCAGTTGGGACTCCTACACTGAAGCTTTCTTT. It is translated as CASSWDSYTEAFF. The chain has TRBV6-2 or TRBV6-3 and TRBJ1-1, with a possible D match to TRBD1 (5 bases). The V gene's germline CDR1 is MNHEY and CDR2 SVGEGT. CDR3 length equals 13 residues. V was shortened by 4 bases and J by 3 bases, with 9 bases between the two germline ends.

This clone was found a few times. The V gene is TRBV28, the J gene TRBJ2-1, with 8 bases identical to TRBD2. Germline V gene sequence: CDR1 MDHEN, CDR2 SYDVKM. The V gene end was trimmed by 5 bases and the J gene end by 8 bases; junction bases not matched to a gene: 11. The CDR3 has 15 residues. The CDR3 region is CASSMGLGRFHEQFF. Here the CDR3 DNA reads TGTGCCAGCAGTATGGGACTAGGGCGGTTCCATGAGCAGTTCTTC.

This chain uses TRBV28 with TRBJ2-7, with 9 nucleotides matching TRBD1. After removal of 1 base from V and 3 bases from J, the junction contained 4 bases not matched to a gene. The CDR3 spans 15 residues. Germline lookup yields CDR1 MDHEN and CDR2 SYDVKM. The CDR3 DNA sequence: TGTGCCAGCAGTTTATCCGGGACAGGGTACTACGAGCAGTACTTC. It translates to CASSLSGTGYYEQYF.

This clone was observed once. This sequence joins TRBV28 and TRBJ2-7; TRBD1 is a possible D gene (6 bases). Trimming shortened V by 5 bases and J by 3 bases, and 14 bases separated the two germline ends. CDR3 length: 14 residues. CDR1 and CDR2 from the germline V gene are MDHEN and SYDVKM. Here the CDR3 DNA reads TGTGCCAGCAGTCTGCCCGGACAGTACTACGAGCAGTACTTC. It specifies CASSLPGQYYEQYF.

The chain recombines TRBV5-1 with TRBJ1-2, with D perhaps TRBD1 (5 bases). Germline V lookup: CDR1 SGHRS, CDR2 YFSETQ. Trimming pared 0 bases from V and 0 bases from J, leaving 9 bases between. The length of the CDR3 is 15 residues. Written as DNA, the CDR3 is TGCGCCAGCAGCTTGGCGGGGGACCCTAACTATGGCTACACCTTC. Its translation is CASSLAGDPNYGYTF. The variable domain in full, with the rest retrieved from reference TRBV5-1 and TRBJ1-2, is KAGVTQTPRYLIKTRGQQVTLSCSPISGHRSVSWYQQTPGQGLQFLFEYFSETQRNKGNFPGRFSGRQFSNSRSEMNVSTLELGDSALYLCASSLAGDPNYGYTFGSGTRLTVV.

The chain is built from TRBV7-9 and TRBJ2-2; 11 positions match TRBD2. The CDR3 is 17 residues long. CDR1 is SEHNR, CDR2 FQNEAQ, per germline (reference sequence). Germline trimming cut 5 bases from V and 0 bases from J; bases unmatched to any gene: 5. The CDR3 sequence: CASSPGLAASNTGELFF. The CDR3 DNA is TGTGCCAGCAGCCCGGGACTAGCGGCTTCGAACACCGGGGAGCTGTTTTTT.